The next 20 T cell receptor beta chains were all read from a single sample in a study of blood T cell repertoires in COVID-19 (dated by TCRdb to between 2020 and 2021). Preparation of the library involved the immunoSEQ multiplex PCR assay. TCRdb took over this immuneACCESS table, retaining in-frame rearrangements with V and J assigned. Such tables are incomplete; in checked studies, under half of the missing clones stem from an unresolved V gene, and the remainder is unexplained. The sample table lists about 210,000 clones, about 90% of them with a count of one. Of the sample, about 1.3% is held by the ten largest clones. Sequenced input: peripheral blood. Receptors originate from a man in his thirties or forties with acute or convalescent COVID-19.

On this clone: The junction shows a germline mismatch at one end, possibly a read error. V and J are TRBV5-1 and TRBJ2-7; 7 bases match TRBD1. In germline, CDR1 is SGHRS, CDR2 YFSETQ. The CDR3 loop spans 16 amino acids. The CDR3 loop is CASRLGLGTASYEQYF. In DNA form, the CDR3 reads TGCGCCAGCAGGTTGGGGTTGGGGACAGCCTCCTACGAGCAGTACTTC.

The chain's CDR3 is CASSPTASGSYEQYF. The CDR3 bases are TGTGCCAGCTCACCAACAGCTAGCGGGAGTTACGAGCAGTACTTC. The gene calls are TRBV18 and TRBJ2-7, with 10 bases identical to TRBD2. The CDR3 covers 15 residues. Germline values: CDR1 KGHSH, CDR2 LQKENI. J lost 4 bases, V lost 2 bases, and 5 bases had no gene match.

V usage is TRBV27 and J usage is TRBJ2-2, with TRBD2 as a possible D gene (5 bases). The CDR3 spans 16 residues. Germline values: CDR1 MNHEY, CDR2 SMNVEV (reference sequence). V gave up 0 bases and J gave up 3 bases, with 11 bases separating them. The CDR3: CASSLSGDYHTGELFF. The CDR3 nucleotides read TGTGCCAGCAGTTTATCGGGAGACTATCACACCGGGGAGCTGTTTTTT.

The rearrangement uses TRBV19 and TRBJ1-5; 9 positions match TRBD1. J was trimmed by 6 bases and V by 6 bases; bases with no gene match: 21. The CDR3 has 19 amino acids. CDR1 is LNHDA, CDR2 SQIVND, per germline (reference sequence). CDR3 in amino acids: CASRSSGELQDRGGQPQHF. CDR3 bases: TGTGCCAGTAGATCATCCGGGGAGTTACAAGACAGGGGGGGTCAGCCCCAGCATTTT.

CDR3 loop: CASSSSSFLEQFF. The CDR3 nucleotides read TGTGCCAGCAGCTCAAGCTCCTTCCTTGAGCAGTTCTTC. This chain links TRBV7-8 with TRBJ2-1; D unclear. CDR1 SGHVS and CDR2 FQNEAQ come from the germline V gene. V shed 4 bases and J shed 9 bases, with 13 bases lying between them. This CDR3 is 13 amino acids long.

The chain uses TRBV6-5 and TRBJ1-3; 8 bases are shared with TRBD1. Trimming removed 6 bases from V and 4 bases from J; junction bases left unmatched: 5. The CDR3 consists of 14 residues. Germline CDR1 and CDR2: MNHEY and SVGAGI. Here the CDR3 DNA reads TGTGCCAGCAGCGCCCGGACAGGGGGAAACACCATATATTTT. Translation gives CASSARTGGNTIYF.

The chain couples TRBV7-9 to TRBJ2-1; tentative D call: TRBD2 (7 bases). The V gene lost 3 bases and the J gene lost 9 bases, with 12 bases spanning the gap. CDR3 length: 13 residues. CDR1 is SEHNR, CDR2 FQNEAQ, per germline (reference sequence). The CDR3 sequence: CASSFEGGSEQFF. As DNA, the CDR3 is TGTGCCAGCAGCTTCGAGGGGGGGTCTGAGCAGTTCTTC.

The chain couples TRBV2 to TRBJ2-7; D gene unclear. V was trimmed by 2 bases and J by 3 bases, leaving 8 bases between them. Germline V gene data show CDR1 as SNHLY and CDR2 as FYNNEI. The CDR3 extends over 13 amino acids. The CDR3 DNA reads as TGTGCCAGCAGTGAACAGGCCCGCTACGAGCAGTACTTC. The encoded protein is CASSEQARYEQYF.

DNA of the CDR3: TGTGCCAGCAGTGAACAGGGGGCCTATAATTCACCCCTCCACTTT. This gives the protein CASSEQGAYNSPLHF. The rearrangement uses TRBV2 and TRBJ1-6, with 7 bases aligning to TRBD1. The CDR3 contains 15 residues. Trimming took 2 bases from V and 2 from J; bases not matched to a gene: 0. CDR1 is SNHLY, CDR2 FYNNEI, per germline.

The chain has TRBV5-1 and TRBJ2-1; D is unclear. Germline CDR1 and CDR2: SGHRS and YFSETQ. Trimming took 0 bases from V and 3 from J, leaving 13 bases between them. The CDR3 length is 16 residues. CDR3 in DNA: TGCGCCAGCAGCTTGGTCCCCCCCTCCAGCTACAATGAGCAGTTCTTC. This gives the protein CASSLVPPSSYNEQFF.

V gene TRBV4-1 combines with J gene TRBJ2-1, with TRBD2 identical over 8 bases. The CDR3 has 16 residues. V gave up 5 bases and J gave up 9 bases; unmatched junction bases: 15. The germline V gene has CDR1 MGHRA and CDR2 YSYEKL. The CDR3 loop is CASSDPTSGLSVEQFF. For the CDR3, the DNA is TGCGCCAGCAGCGATCCCACTAGCGGTCTTTCCGTTGAGCAGTTCTTC.

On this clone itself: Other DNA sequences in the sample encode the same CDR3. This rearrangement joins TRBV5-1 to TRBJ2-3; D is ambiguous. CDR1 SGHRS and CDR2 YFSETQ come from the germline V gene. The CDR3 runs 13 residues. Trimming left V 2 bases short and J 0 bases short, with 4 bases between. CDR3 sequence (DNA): TGCGCCAGCAGCTTTTCTAGCACAGATACGCAGTATTTT. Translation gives CASSFSSTDTQYF.

The CDR3 region has the DNA TGTGCCTGGGACAGGGGGTTTAACACTGAAGCTTTCTTT. This sequence encodes CAWDRGFNTEAFF. The V gene is TRBV30, the J gene TRBJ1-1; 9 bases agree with TRBD1. The V gene end was trimmed by 5 bases and the J gene end by 2 bases; junction bases not matched to a gene: 3. The CDR3 has 13 amino acids. Germline lookup yields CDR1 GTSNPN and CDR2 SVGIG (reference sequence).

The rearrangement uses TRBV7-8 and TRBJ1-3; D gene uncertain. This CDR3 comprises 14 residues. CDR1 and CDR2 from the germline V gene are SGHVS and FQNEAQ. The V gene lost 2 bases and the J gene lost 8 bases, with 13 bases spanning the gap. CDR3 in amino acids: CASSLNLQLDTIYF. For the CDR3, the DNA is TGTGCCAGCAGCTTAAACCTACAGTTGGACACCATATATTTT.

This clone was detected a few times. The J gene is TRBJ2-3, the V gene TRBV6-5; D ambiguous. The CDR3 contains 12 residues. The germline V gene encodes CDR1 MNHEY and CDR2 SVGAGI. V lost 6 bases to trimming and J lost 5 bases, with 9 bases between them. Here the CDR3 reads CASRSPGDTQYF. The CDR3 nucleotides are TGTGCCAGCAGATCCCCCGGAGATACGCAGTATTTT.

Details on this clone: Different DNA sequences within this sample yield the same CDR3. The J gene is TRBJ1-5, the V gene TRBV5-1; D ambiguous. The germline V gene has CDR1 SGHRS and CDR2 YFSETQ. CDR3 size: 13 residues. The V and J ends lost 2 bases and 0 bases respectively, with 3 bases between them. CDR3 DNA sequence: TGCGCCAGCAGCTTACATAGCAATCAGCCCCAGCATTTT. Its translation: CASSLHSNQPQHF.

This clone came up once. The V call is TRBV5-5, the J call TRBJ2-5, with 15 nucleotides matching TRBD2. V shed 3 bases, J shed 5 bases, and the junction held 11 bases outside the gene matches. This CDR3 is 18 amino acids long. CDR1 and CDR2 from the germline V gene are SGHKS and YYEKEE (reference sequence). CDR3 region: CASSSGLAGGPRGETQYF. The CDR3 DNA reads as TGTGCCAGCAGCTCCGGACTAGCGGGGGGGCCGAGAGGGGAGACCCAGTACTTC.

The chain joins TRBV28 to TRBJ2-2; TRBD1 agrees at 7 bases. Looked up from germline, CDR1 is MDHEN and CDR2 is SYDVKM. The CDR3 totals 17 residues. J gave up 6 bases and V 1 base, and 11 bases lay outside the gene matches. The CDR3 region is CASSLFSGTEYSGELFF. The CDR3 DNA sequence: TGTGCCAGCAGTTTATTTTCCGGGACAGAGTATTCCGGGGAGCTGTTTTTT.

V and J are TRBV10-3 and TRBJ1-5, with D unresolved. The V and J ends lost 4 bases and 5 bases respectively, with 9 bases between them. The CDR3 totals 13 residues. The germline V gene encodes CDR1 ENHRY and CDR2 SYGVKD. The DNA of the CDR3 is TGTGCCATCAGTGGAGGAGGATATCAGCCCCAGCATTTT. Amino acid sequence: CAISGGGYQPQHF.

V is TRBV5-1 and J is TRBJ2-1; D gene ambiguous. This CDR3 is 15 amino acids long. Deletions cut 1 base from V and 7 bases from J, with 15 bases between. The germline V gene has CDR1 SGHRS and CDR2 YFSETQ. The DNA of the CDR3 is TGCGCCAGCAGCTTGTCTGGTTCTAGATCGAATGAGCAGTTCTTC. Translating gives CASSLSGSRSNEQFF.